The 5 T cell receptor beta chains below were found in one sample sequenced in a study of T cell repertoires in cytomegalovirus infection. TCRdb called the reads again in MiXCR, with one record for every CDR3 protein. Here the sample spans about 570,000 distinct CDR3 sequences, 40% being singletons. Which antigens these TCRs recognize remains unknown. This material consisted of cultured PBMCs, taken from culture after CMV antigen stimulation. The receptors were sampled from a human donor in good health (CMV status not recorded). Some clones in this sample may be carry-over from other donors' samples.

The chain has TRBV28 and TRBJ2-3, with unresolved D. Germline lookup yields CDR1 MDHEN and CDR2 SYDVKM. With 6 bases removed from V and 3 bases from J, the gap between germline ends came to 7 bases. This CDR3 is built from 12 residues. The CDR3 protein is CASRASTDTQYF. CDR3 DNA: TGTGCCAGCAGGGCCTCGACAGATACGCAGTATTTT.

As DNA, the CDR3 is TGTGCCAGCAGCTTAGCGGCGGGAGGGGACTACAATGAGCAGTTCTTC. Translated, it gives CASSLAAGGDYNEQFF. The gene calls are TRBV7-2 and TRBJ2-1; 9 bases map to TRBD2. Germline assignment: CDR1 SGHTA and CDR2 FQGNSA. After removal of 0 bases from V and 3 bases from J, the junction contained 3 bases not matched to a gene. The CDR3 is 16 amino acids.

This sequence joins TRBV6-5 and TRBJ1-6; 9 nucleotides match TRBD1. The V gene's germline CDR1 is MNHEY and CDR2 SVGAGI. The CDR3 is 17 amino acids. The V segment lost 5 bases and the J segment 6 bases; nucleotides outside the gene matches: 11. The CDR3 loop is CASSDGDRDTGNSPLHF. CDR3 DNA: TGTGCCAGCAGTGACGGGGACAGGGATACGGGTAATTCACCCCTCCACTTT.

The chain employs TRBV20-1 and TRBJ1-5; D gene unclear. This CDR3 comprises 13 residues. From germline, CDR1 is DFQATT and CDR2 SNEGSKA (reference sequence). V was clipped by 0 bases and J by 4 bases, with 7 bases between them. This CDR3 reads CSARDWGNQPQHF. The CDR3 DNA is TGCAGTGCTAGAGATTGGGGAAATCAGCCCCAGCATTTT.

J is TRBJ2-7 and V is TRBV12-3 or TRBV12-4, with TRBD2 identical over 13 bases. With V trimmed by 3 bases and J by 2 bases, 1 base remained unmatched. The CDR3 is 15 amino acids. The chain's CDR3 is CASSFGTSGAYEQYF. The CDR3 DNA reads TGTGCCAGCAGTTTCGGGACTAGCGGGGCCTACGAGCAGTACTTC.